The T cell receptor beta chain described here comes from a study of blood T cell repertoires in COVID-19 (dated by TCRdb to about 2020). With respect to the entire study: Samples from collaborators originated in the United States, Italy and Spain and spanned both the acute and convalescent phases of COVID-19. The prospective study material was composed of cDNA or gDNA derived from T cells, B-cell-depleted T cells, or PBMCs. Subjects who had been exposed to COVID-19, were actively infected with it, or had recovered from it provided the deeply sampled blood TCRbeta repertoires that made up the dataset. The repertoires were made available in a free public database intended to serve as a resource for research on the immune response to SARS-CoV-2. Samples came from the ongoing ImmuneRACE study (first 160 participants) plus 1,254 subjects from 6 global collaborators. The sample metadata nearly always contained a de-identified subject ID, COVID-19 status, age in years and sex. Where HLA class I and class II types were available, the types were taken from metadata supplied by the sample provider, not from assay-based typing.

What the work shows at the level of the full study, not this receptor alone: The quantity of clinical and demographic metadata differed by source and by participant and was supplied without curation.

The collaborating institutions used their own protocols to collect whole blood in K2EDTA tubes. Collaborator samples were shipped for TCRbeta analysis as frozen whole blood, isolated PBMCs, or DNA extracted from either sample type. Notes on this clone: The antigen it binds to is not known. Nothing much larger sits one base from this clone, and base qualities are not available.

From V the trimming removes 1 base and from J it removes 0 bases, while the gene matches leave 8 bases of the junction unaccounted for. CDR3 length: 18 amino acids, cysteine to phenylalanine. Of all the DNA, just the CDR3 is kept, 54 bases in frame from base 1. CDR1 and CDR2 (LNHNV, YYDKDF) derive from the germline V gene (reference sequence). TCRbeta CDR3 regions were amplified from genomic DNA using the immunoSEQ Assay, a bias-controlled multiplex PCR. The source study handled its data this way. Nucleated cell counts per sample were estimated from amplification of reference gene primers within the assay. To quantify the absolute abundance of each unique TCRbeta CDR3 rearrangement, sequence reads were collapsed and filtered. For each sample, productive Simpson clonality was calculated as the square root of Simpson's diversity index across productive rearrangements. TCRdb provides this immuneACCESS table in a form limited to in-frame rearrangements. Some clones are lacking; in checked studies, under half of them reflect an unresolved V gene, and why the rest are absent is not known. Clone size and the V and J calls come from that table; the DNA yielded D and trimming. This sample is represented by around 140,000 clones; 80% to 90% of them were singletons. The ten largest clones capture roughly 2.6% of the sample.

The TCR sequence derives from a human donor with acute or convalescent COVID-19. The donor label of this sample is uncertain. The rearrangement joined TRBV15 to TRBJ1-4, and 7 junctional nucleotides match TRBD1. Specimen: peripheral blood. The DNA sequence follows: TGTGCCACCAGCAGAGGCGTAGGCAGGGGGTCAACTAATGAAAAACTGTTTTTT. Translated, this gives CATSRGVGRGSTNEKLFF.